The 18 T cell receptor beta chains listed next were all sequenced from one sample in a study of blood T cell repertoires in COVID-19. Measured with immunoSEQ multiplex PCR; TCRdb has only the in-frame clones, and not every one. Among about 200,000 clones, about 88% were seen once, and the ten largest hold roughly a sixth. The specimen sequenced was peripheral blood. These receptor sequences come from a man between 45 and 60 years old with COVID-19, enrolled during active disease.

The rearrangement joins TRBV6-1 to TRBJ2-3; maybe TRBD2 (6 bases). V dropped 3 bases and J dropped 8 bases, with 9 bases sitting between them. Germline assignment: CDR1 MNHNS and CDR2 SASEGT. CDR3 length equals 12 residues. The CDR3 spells CASSDFGGTQYF. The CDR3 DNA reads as TGTGCCAGCAGTGATTTCGGGGGTACGCAGTATTTT.

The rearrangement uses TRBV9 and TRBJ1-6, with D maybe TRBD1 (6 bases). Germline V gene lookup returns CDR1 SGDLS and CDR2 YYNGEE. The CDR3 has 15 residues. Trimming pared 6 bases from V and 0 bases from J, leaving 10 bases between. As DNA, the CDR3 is TGTGCCAGCAACAAAGGGGGCTCCTATAATTCACCCCTCCACTTT. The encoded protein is CASNKGGSYNSPLHF. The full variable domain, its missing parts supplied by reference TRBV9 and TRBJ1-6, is DSGVTQTPKHLITATGQRVTLRCSPRSGDLSVYWYQQSLDQGLQFLIQYYNGEERAKGNILERFSAQQFPDLHSELNLSSLELGDSALYFCASNKGGSYNSPLHFGNGTRLTVT.

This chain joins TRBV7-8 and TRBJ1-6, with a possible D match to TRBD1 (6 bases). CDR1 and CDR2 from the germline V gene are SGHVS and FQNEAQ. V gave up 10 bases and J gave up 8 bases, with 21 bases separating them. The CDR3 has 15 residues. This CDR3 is CATRETGTMYSPLHF. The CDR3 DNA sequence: TGTGCCACAAGAGAAACCGGGACAATGTATTCACCCCTCCACTTT. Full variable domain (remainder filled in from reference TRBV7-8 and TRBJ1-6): GAGVSQSPRYKVAKRGQDVALRCDPISGHVSLFWYQQALGQGPEFLTYFQNEAQLDKSGLPSDRFFAERPEGSVSTLKIQRTQQEDSAVYLCATRETGTMYSPLHFGNGTRLTVT.

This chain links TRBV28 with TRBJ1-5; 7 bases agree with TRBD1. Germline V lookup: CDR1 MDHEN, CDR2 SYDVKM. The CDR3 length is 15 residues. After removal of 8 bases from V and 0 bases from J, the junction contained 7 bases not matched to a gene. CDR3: CASLTGKYSNQPQHF. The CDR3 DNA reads TGTGCCAGCCTGACAGGGAAGTATAGCAATCAGCCCCAGCATTTT.

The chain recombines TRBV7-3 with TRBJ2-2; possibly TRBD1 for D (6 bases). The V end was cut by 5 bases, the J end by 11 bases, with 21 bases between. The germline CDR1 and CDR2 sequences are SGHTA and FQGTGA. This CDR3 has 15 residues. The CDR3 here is CASSTGQSGASELFF. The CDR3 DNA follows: TGTGCCAGCAGCACCGGACAGTCGGGCGCCTCTGAGCTGTTTTTT.

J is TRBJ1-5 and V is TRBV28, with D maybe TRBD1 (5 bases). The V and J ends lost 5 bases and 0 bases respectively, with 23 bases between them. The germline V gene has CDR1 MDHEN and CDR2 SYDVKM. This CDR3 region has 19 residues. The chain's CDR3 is CASSPNRGAGGHSNQPQHF. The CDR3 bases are TGTGCCAGCAGTCCCAACCGAGGGGCGGGAGGGCATAGCAATCAGCCCCAGCATTTT.

CDR3 in amino acids: CASSYSLVFRLVKETQYF. The CDR3 DNA reads as TGTGCCAGCAGTTACTCGCTTGTTTTCCGACTAGTGAAAGAGACCCAGTACTTC. The chain combines TRBV6-2 or TRBV6-3 with TRBJ2-5, with D possibly matching TRBD2 (6 bases). Trimming took off 0 bases at V and 3 bases at J, with 20 bases between the two ends. CDR1 and CDR2 (germline): MNHEY, SVGEGT. The CDR3 loop spans 18 amino acids.

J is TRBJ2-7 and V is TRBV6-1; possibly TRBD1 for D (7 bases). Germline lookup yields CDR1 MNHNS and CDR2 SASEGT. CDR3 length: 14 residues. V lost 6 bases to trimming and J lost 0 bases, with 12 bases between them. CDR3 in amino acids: CASRRGQNSYEQYF. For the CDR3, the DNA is TGTGCCAGCAGGCGGGGACAGAACTCCTACGAGCAGTACTTC.

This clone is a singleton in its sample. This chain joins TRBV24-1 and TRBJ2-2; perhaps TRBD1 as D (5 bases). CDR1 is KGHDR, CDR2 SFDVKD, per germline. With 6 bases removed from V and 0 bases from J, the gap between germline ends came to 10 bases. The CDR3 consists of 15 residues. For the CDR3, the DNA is TGTGCCACCAGTAGACAGACCCCGAACACCGGGGAGCTGTTTTTT. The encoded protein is CATSRQTPNTGELFF.

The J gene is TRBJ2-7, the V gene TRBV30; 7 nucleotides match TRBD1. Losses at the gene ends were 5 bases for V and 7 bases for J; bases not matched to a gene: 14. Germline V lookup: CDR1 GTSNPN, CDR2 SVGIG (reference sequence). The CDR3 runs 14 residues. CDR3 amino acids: CAWGKDPARGEQYF. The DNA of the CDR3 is TGTGCCTGGGGTAAGGACCCCGCCAGGGGGGAGCAGTACTTC.

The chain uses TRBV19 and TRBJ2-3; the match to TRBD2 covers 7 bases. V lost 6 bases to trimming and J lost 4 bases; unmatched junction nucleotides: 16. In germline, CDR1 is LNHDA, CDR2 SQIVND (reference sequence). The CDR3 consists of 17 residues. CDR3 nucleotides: TGTGCCAGTAGCCCGGGATTGGCGGGAGTTTGGCCAGATACGCAGTATTTT. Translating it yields CASSPGLAGVWPDTQYF.

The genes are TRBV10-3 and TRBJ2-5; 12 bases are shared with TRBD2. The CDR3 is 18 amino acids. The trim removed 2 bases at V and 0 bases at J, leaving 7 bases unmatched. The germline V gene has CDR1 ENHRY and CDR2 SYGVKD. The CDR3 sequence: CAISETKGLAGYQETQYF. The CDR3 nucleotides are TGTGCCATCAGTGAGACGAAGGGACTAGCGGGTTACCAAGAGACCCAGTACTTC.

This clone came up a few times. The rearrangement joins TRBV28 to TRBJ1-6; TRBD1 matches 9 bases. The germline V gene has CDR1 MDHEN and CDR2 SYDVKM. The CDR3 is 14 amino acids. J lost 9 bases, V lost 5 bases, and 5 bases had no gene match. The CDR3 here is CASSRGTGSSPLHF. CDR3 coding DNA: TGTGCCAGCAGTAGAGGGACAGGGAGTTCACCCCTCCACTTT.

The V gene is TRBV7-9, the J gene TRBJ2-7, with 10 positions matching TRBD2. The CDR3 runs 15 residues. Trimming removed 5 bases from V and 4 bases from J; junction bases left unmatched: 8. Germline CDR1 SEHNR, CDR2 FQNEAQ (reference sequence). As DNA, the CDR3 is TGTGCCAGCAGCCCAGGTCCTAGCGGGAGTTACGAGCAGTACTTC. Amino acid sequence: CASSPGPSGSYEQYF.

CDR3 sequence (DNA): TGTGCCAGCAGTGAAGCCTGGCCTCGAGGTAATGAGCAGTTCTTC. Its protein product is CASSEAWPRGNEQFF. The V gene is TRBV6-1, the J gene TRBJ2-1; D ambiguous. Trimming shortened V by 0 bases and J by 7 bases, and 13 bases separated the two germline ends. This CDR3 spans 15 amino acids. Germline V gene lookup returns CDR1 MNHNS and CDR2 SASEGT.

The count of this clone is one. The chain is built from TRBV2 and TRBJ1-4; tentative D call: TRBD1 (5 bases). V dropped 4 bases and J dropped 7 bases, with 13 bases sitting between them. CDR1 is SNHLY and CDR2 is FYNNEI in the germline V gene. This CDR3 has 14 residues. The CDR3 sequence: CASSVGGSGEKLFF. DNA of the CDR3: TGTGCCAGCAGTGTTGGGGGGTCGGGTGAAAAACTGTTTTTT.

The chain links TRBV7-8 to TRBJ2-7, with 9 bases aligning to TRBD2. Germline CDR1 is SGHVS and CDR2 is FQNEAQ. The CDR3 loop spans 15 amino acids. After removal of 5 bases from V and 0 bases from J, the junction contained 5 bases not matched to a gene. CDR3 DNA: TGTGCCAGCAGCGTTCTAGCGGGGACCTCCTACGAGCAGTACTTC. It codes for CASSVLAGTSYEQYF.

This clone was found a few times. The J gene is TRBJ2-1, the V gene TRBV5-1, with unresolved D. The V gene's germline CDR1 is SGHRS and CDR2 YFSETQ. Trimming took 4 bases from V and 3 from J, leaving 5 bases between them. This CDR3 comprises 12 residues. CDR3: CASSPNYNEQFF. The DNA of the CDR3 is TGCGCCAGCAGCCCTAACTACAATGAGCAGTTCTTC.